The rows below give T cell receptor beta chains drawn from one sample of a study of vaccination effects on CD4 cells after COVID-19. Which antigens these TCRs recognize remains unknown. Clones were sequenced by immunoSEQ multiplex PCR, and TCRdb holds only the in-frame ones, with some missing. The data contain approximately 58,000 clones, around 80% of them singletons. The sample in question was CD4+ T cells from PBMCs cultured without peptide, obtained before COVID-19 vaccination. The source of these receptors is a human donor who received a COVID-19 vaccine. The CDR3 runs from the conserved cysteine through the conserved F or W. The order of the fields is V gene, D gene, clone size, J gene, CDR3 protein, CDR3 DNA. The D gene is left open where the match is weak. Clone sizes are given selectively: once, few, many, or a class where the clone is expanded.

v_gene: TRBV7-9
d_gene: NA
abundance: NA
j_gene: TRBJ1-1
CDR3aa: CASRGMTGNTEAFF
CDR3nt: TGTGCCAGCAGGGGGATGACAGGGAACACTGAAGCTTTCTTT

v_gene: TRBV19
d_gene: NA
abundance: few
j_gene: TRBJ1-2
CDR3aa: CATQGSGGYTF
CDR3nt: TGTGCCACGCAGGGTTCCGGAGGCTACACCTTC

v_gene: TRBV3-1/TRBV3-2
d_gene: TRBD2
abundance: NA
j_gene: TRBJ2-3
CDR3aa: CASSHGSGGAIDTQYF
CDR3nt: TGTGCCAGCAGCCATGGAAGCGGGGGGGCCATAGATACGCAGTATTTT

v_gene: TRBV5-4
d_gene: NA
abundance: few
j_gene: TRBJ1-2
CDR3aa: CASSSQVPGDGYTF
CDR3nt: TGTGCCAGCAGCTCCCAGGTCCCGGGGGATGGCTACACCTTC

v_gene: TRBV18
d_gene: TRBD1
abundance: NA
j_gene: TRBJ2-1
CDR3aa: CASSQEQGMGNEQFF
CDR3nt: TGTGCCAGCTCACAAGAACAGGGGATGGGAAATGAGCAGTTCTTC

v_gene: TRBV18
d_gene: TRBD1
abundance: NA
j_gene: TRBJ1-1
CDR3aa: CASSRTQGEGEAFF
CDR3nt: TGTGCCAGCTCACGGACGCAGGGGGAGGGTGAAGCTTTCTTT

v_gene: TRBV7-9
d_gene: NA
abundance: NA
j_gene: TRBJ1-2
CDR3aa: CASSLGESDGYTF
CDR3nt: TGTGCCAGCAGCTTAGGAGAGAGCGATGGCTACACCTTC

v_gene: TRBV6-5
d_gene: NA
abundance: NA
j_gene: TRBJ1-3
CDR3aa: CASFGISGNTIYF
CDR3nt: TGTGCCAGCTTCGGGATCTCTGGAAACACCATATATTTT

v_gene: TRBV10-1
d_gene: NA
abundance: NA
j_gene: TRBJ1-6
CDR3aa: CASSDQPNSPLHF
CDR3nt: TGCGCCAGCAGTGATCAGCCCAATTCACCCCTCCACTTT

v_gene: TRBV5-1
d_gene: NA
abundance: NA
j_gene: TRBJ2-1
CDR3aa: CASSSIGVPYYNEQFF
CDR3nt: TGCGCCAGCAGTTCGATTGGTGTGCCATACTACAATGAGCAGTTCTTC

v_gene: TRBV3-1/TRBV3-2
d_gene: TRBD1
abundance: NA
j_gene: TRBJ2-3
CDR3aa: CASSHNSPGGLTDTQYF
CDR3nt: TGTGCCAGCAGCCATAACAGCCCAGGGGGCCTCACAGATACGCAGTATTTT

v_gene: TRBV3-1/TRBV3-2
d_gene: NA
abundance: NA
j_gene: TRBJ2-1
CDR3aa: CASSQDGTSSYNEQFF
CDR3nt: TGTGCCAGCAGCCAAGATGGGACGAGCTCCTACAATGAGCAGTTCTTC

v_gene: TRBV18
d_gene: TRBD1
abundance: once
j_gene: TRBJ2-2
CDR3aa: CASSRFGTGTGGNTGELFF
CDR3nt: TGTGCCAGCTCTCGATTTGGAACCGGGACAGGTGGGAACACCGGGGAGCTGTTTTTT

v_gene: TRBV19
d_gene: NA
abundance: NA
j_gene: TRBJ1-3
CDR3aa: CASSIPGRAKPSGNTIYF
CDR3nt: TGTGCCAGTAGTATCCCGGGCAGGGCTAAACCCTCTGGAAACACCATATATTTT

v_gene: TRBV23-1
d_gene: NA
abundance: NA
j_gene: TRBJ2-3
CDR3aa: CASSPGDTQYF
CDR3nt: TGCGCCAGCAGTCCAGGAGATACGCAGTATTTT

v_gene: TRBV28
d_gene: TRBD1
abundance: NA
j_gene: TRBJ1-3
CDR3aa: CASSLSLRTGGSGNTIYF
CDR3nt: TGTGCCAGCAGTTTATCCCTTCGGACAGGGGGCTCCGGAAACACCATATATTTT

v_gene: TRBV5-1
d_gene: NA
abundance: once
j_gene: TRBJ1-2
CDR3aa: CASSYPGNNYGYTF
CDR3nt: TGCGCCAGCAGCTACCCTGGGAACAACTATGGCTACACCTTC

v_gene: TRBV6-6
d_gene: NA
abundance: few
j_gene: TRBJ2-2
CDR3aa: CASSPGRNGELFF
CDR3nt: TGTGCCAGCAGTCCCGGACGGAACGGGGAGCTGTTTTTT

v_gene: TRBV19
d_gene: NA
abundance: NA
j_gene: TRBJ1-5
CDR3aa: CASSDGNSNQPQHF
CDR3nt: TGTGCCAGTAGTGACGGAAATAGCAATCAGCCCCAGCATTTT

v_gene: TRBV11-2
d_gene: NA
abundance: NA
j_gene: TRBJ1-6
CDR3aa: CASSIGASPLHF
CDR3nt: TGTGCCAGCAGTATTGGGGCTTCACCCCTCCACTTT

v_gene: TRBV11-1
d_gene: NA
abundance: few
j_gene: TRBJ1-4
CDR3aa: CASSHVAGNEKLFF
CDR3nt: TGTGCCAGCAGCCACGTTGCGGGTAATGAAAAACTGTTTTTT

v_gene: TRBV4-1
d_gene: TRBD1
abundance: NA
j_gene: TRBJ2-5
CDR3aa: CASNRTGQGVVMGETQYF
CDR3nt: TGCGCCAGCAATCGGACTGGACAGGGGGTTGTCATGGGAGAGACCCAGTACTTC

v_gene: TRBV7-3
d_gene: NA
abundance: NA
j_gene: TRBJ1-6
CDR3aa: CASAVSSYNSPLHF
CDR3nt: TGTGCCAGCGCAGTGAGCTCCTATAATTCACCCCTCCACTTT

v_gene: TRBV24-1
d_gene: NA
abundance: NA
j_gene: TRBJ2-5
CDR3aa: CATSDPGRETQYF
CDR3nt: TGTGCCACCAGTGATCCAGGGCGGGAGACCCAGTACTTC